Listed below are T cell receptor beta chains from one sample, sequenced in a study of cytomegalovirus exposure and HLA in healthy donors. Profiled with immunoSEQ multiplex PCR; TCRdb holds only in-frame clones, not every one. Of fewer than 110,000 clones listed, roughly 82% are singletons. Sample: PBMCs. The receptor source for this set is a man in his fifties in good health and CMV-seronegative. CDR3s include the opening cysteine and the closing phenylalanine or tryptophan. A D gene is named only where the DNA matches it firmly. Some rows mark clone size as missing; the rest say once, few, many or name a class of expanded clone.

cdr3_nt cdr3_aa d_call j_call v_call clone_size
TGTGCCAGCAGCTTGGTGAGCTATGGCTACACCTTC CASSLVSYGYTF NA TRBJ1-2 TRBV5-6 NA
TGTGCCTGGAGTGTACCCCACTCGTACGAGCAGTACTTC CAWSVPHSYEQYF NA TRBJ2-7 TRBV30 few
TGTGCCAGCAGCTTACAGGGGAATCAGCCCCAGCATTTT CASSLQGNQPQHF NA TRBJ1-5 TRBV7-8 NA
TGCACCACTCCAAGGCGGGTCGGGGACACTGAAGCTTTCTTT CTTPRRVGDTEAFF NA TRBJ1-1 TRBV1 NA
TGTGCCAGGTCCTGCCGCCGGGACAGGGAGATTCTCCCGGCCAAAAACATTCAGTACTTC CARSCRRDREILPAKNIQYF TRBD1 TRBJ2-4 TRBV27 NA
TGTGCCAGCAGTGAAGGGGACAGTAAGCAGTACTTC CASSEGDSKQYF TRBD1 TRBJ2-7 TRBV2 NA
TGTGCCAGCACCTCAATTAAGGGGGAGGGCCGGAGGGATGAGCAGTTCTTC CASTSIKGEGRRDEQFF NA TRBJ2-1 TRBV4-2 NA
TGTGCCAGCAGCTCTAGAGGCCGGGACATCGGGACCGCTTTCTTT CASSSRGRDIGTAFF NA TRBJ1-1 TRBV5-6 NA
TGTGCCACCAGCAGAGGGAGGGGGACAGGGTTCGACGAGCAGTACTTC CATSRGRGTGFDEQYF TRBD1 TRBJ2-7 TRBV15 NA
TGTGCCAGCAGTTACTCGACCCCGGGGGCCTACGAGCAGTACTTC CASSYSTPGAYEQYF NA TRBJ2-7 TRBV6-5 NA
TGTGCCAGCAGCAGAACAGGGGGCCGAAACACCATATATTTT CASSRTGGRNTIYF TRBD1 TRBJ1-3 TRBV11-2 NA
TGTGCCAGCAGCTCTACAGTGGACAGGGGCGATAGTGGCTACACCTTC CASSSTVDRGDSGYTF TRBD1 TRBJ1-2 TRBV7-6 NA
TGCGCCAGCAGCTACAGCGCTACAGGAGAGGTGTACGAGCAGTACTTC CASSYSATGEVYEQYF NA TRBJ2-7 TRBV4-3 few
TGTGCCTGGAGGCCGGGGAGGGCGGCTAATGAAAAACTGTTTTTT CAWRPGRAANEKLFF NA TRBJ1-4 TRBV30 NA
TGTGCCAGCAGTGAACTTCGTCTAGCGGGGGAATTCACAGATACGCAGTATTTT CASSELRLAGEFTDTQYF TRBD2 TRBJ2-3 TRBV6-1 NA
TGTGCCAGCTCACCATATGCCGGGGAGACCCAGTACTTC CASSPYAGETQYF NA TRBJ2-5 TRBV18 NA
TGCGCCAGCAGTCAATCTCCACGACTAGCGGGAGTGTGGACAGATACGCAGTATTTT CASSQSPRLAGVWTDTQYF TRBD2 TRBJ2-3 TRBV23-1 NA
TGCGCCAGCAGCCAAGGTACAGGCCTAAATCAGCCCCAGCATTTT CASSQGTGLNQPQHF NA TRBJ1-5 TRBV4-1 NA
TGTGCCAGCAGTTTAACAGGGGTTGGAGATCAGCCCCAGCATTTT CASSLTGVGDQPQHF TRBD1 TRBJ1-5 TRBV28 NA
TGTGCCAGCAGCAAAGGTTGTGGCAGGGGGCGAGGTGATGAGCAGTACTTC CASSKGCGRGRGDEQYF NA TRBJ2-7 TRBV21-1 many
TGCAGCGTGCGGGACAGGGCTAACACCGGGGAGCTGTTTTTT CSVRDRANTGELFF TRBD1 TRBJ2-2 TRBV29-1 once
TGCGCCAGCAGACGACTCCTAGCGGGAGAAGAGACCCAGTACTTC CASRRLLAGEETQYF TRBD2 TRBJ2-5 TRBV4-1 NA
TGCGCCAGCAGCCCACTCTCGACACCCACCTCTGGAAACACCATATATTTT CASSPLSTPTSGNTIYF NA TRBJ1-3 TRBV5-1 NA
TGTGCCAGCAGTAGACAGGGGAACACTGAAGCTTTCTTT CASSRQGNTEAFF TRBD1 TRBJ1-1 TRBV2 NA
TGCGCCAGCAGCTTCGAAAGGACTACCTACAATGAGCAGTTCTTC CASSFERTTYNEQFF NA TRBJ2-1 TRBV5-1 once
TGTGCCAGCAGTTACAGAAGGACAGGGGGCGAGCAGTACTTC CASSYRRTGGEQYF TRBD1 TRBJ2-7 TRBV6-6 NA
TGTGCCAGCTCGGCAGCGACGGGGGGGATCGCCTACGAGCAGTACTTC CASSAATGGIAYEQYF TRBD2 TRBJ2-7 TRBV18 NA
TGTGCCAGCAGACCGGGACAGCCCTCTGGAAACACCATATATTTT CASRPGQPSGNTIYF TRBD1 TRBJ1-3 TRBV2 NA
TGTGCCAGCAGCCAAGATTGGGGGGGCCAAGAGACCCAGTACTTC CASSQDWGGQETQYF TRBD2 TRBJ2-5 TRBV4-2 few
TGTGCCAGCAGCCCCAACAGGGGCGGCGAGCAGTACTTC CASSPNRGGEQYF TRBD1 TRBJ2-7 TRBV7-2 NA
TGTGCCAGCAGTTCCGGGGGTAATGGCTACACCTTC CASSSGGNGYTF NA TRBJ1-2 TRBV28 NA
TGTGCCAGCAGGGGCAGCAATCAGCCCCAGCATTTT CASRGSNQPQHF NA TRBJ1-5 TRBV28 few
TGTGCCAGCAGCCAACTTATAGCGGGATTAGAAGAGACCCAGTACTTC CASSQLIAGLEETQYF TRBD2 TRBJ2-5 TRBV14 NA
TGCGCCAGCAGCTTGTTACCTTCCGACACCGGGGGGTACGAGCAGTACTTC CASSLLPSDTGGYEQYF TRBD2 TRBJ2-7 TRBV5-1 NA
TGCGCCAGCAGTGCCAGCGGGGGAACCTACGAGCAGTACTTC CASSASGGTYEQYF TRBD2 TRBJ2-7 TRBV10-2 few
TGTGCCAGCAGTTACTCTCGACAGGGCACCGGGGAGCTGTTTTTT CASSYSRQGTGELFF TRBD1 TRBJ2-2 TRBV6-6 NA
TGTGCCAGCAGCCACCTTGTAAAACCACAGGGCAATGAGCAGTTCTTC CASSHLVKPQGNEQFF NA TRBJ2-1 TRBV14 NA
TGTGCCAGCAGTTGGGACAGGGGGGGAATTTCACCCCTCCACTTT CASSWDRGGISPLHF TRBD1 TRBJ1-6 TRBV6-5 NA
TGTGCCAGCAGTAATCACAGGGATGGTGGTGAAAAACTGTTTTTT CASSNHRDGGEKLFF NA TRBJ1-4 TRBV6-5 NA
TGCGCCAGCAGTATAGGGGCTTTCACTGAAGCTTTCTTT CASSIGAFTEAFF NA TRBJ1-1 TRBV5-1 once
TGTGCCTGGGCTAGACAGGGCGGAACTGAAGCTTTCTTT CAWARQGGTEAFF TRBD1 TRBJ1-1 TRBV30 NA
TGCGCCACCGGTCCAGGACAGCCGAACACTGAAGCTTTCTTT CATGPGQPNTEAFF NA TRBJ1-1 TRBV5-1 NA
TGCGCCAGCAGCTTAGCGGGAGAGCTAGCCAAAAACATTCAGTACTTC CASSLAGELAKNIQYF TRBD2 TRBJ2-4 TRBV5-1 NA
TGTGCCAGCAGCTCGGGTGGCGGGCAGGGGGGCTATGGCTACACCTTC CASSSGGGQGGYGYTF TRBD1 TRBJ1-2 TRBV5-4 NA
TGTGCCAGCAGCTTATTGGTAGCGGGAGGTTCCGAGCAGTACTTC CASSLLVAGGSEQYF TRBD2 TRBJ2-7 TRBV7-8 few
TGTGCCACCAGCAATCCCCCTTATTACGAGCAGTACTTC CATSNPPYYEQYF NA TRBJ2-7 TRBV15 NA
TGTGCCAGCAGCCGGACAGGGGATTATCAAGAGACCCAGTACTTC CASSRTGDYQETQYF TRBD1 TRBJ2-5 TRBV5-8 NA
TGTGCCTGGAGATCGAGGGCCGGGGAGCTGTTTTTT CAWRSRAGELFF NA TRBJ2-2 TRBV30 NA
TGTGCCAGCAGTGTAATCGGGTATGGGGCCAACGTCCTGACTTTC CASSVIGYGANVLTF NA TRBJ2-6 TRBV25-1 NA
TGTGCCAGCAGTGTAGCGGGAGAAGAGACCCAGTACTTC CASSVAGEETQYF TRBD2 TRBJ2-5 TRBV28 NA
TGTGCCACCCGGACTAGCGGGAGATATGTATACAATGAGCAGTTCTTC CATRTSGRYVYNEQFF TRBD2 TRBJ2-1 TRBV13 NA
TGTGCCTGCCCTGGCGGGACAGGCCGGTCACCCCTCCACTTT CACPGGTGRSPLHF TRBD1 TRBJ1-6 TRBV30 NA
TGCGCCAGCACCTTTCCCGGGGGGCAAGAGACCCAGTACTTC CASTFPGGQETQYF TRBD2 TRBJ2-5 TRBV5-1 NA
TGTGCCAGCAGCCCTGGGACAGGGGGGGACTATGGCTACACCTTC CASSPGTGGDYGYTF TRBD1 TRBJ1-2 TRBV5-6 NA
TGTGCCAGCAGTCGGACAGGCCACGAGCAGTACTTC CASSRTGHEQYF TRBD1 TRBJ2-7 TRBV6-5 NA
TGCAGCGTTCCCAATCCTGGGGGAGGGGGCACCGGGGAGCTGTTTTTT CSVPNPGGGGTGELFF NA TRBJ2-2 TRBV29-1 once
TGTGCCAGTAGTATGGGACAGGGAATCTACGAGCAGTACTTC CASSMGQGIYEQYF TRBD1 TRBJ2-7 TRBV19 NA